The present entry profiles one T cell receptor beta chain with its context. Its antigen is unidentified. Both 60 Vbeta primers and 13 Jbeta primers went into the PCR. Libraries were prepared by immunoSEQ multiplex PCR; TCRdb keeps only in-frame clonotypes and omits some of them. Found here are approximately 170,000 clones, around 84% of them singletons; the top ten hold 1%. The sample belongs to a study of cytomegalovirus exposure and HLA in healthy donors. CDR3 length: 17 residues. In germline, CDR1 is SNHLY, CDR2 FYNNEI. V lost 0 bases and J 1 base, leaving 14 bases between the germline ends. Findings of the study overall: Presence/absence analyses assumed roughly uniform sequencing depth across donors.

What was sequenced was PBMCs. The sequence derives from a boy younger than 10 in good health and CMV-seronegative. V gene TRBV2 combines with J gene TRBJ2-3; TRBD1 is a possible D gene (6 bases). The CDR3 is CASSEATVRGGTDTQYF. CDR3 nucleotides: TGTGCCAGCAGTGAAGCCACAGTCAGGGGTGGCACAGATACGCAGTATTTT.